A single sample gave rise to the 2 T cell receptor beta chains below, sequenced in a study of identical twins. TCRdb ran MiXCR on the 5' RACE reads and lists one entry per CDR3 protein. The data show 450,000 or so distinct CDR3 sequences, approximately 17% seen once. Sequences were obtained from naive T cells sorted from blood. Receptors were obtained from a man aged 45 to 65 in good health.

This clonotype was recorded a few times. J is TRBJ1-2 and V is TRBV5-5, with 10 bases lining up with TRBD1. The CDR3 sequence is 12 residues long. From germline, CDR1 is SGHKS and CDR2 YYEKEE (reference sequence). V lost 4 bases, J lost 8 bases, and 2 bases stayed unmatched. CDR3 sequence: CASSETGGGYTF. As DNA, the CDR3 is TGTGCCAGCAGCGAGACAGGGGGCGGCTACACCTTC.

This clonotype occurred many times. The V and J genes are TRBV20-1 and TRBJ2-7; 8 nucleotides match TRBD1. Germline V CDR1 and CDR2: DFQATT, SNEGSKA (reference sequence). The V gene end was trimmed by 6 bases and the J gene end by 1 base; junction bases not matched to a gene: 14. CDR3 size: 16 residues. The CDR3 is CSARGTGGSSSYEQYF. The DNA for the CDR3 is TGCAGTGCAAGGGGAACAGGGGGTAGCAGTTCCTACGAGCAGTACTTC.